The clone carrying this TCR beta chain was seen many times. The CDR3 is 15 residues long. Looked up from germline, CDR1 is LGHDT and CDR2 is YNNKEL (reference sequence). J was trimmed by 4 bases and V by 3 bases; bases with no gene match: 4. A single record per CDR3 protein comes from TCRdb applying MiXCR to the 5' RACE reads. The sample contains about 46,000 distinct CDR3 sequences, almost 5.5% of which appear only once. This sample is drawn from a study of early T cells in non-severe SARS-CoV-2 infection. Study-level background: Chains were not paired, and sequencing was done on bulk RNA from unsorted whole blood.

The chain carries TRBV3-1 and TRBJ2-1; TRBD2 agrees at 9 bases. The material sequenced was whole blood, taken at baseline. This receptor was identified in an adult who was a healthcare worker with PCR-confirmed SARS-CoV-2 infection or an uninfected control (not recorded which). In DNA form, the CDR3 reads TGTGCCAGCAGCCAGTCGCTAGCGGGATACAATGAGCAGTTCTTC. Protein product: CASSQSLAGYNEQFF.